This T cell receptor beta chain was captured in a study of shared clonotypes between healthy human individuals. Study-wide findings and caveats: Measured sharing among donors was expected to vary with sequencing depth. Rarefaction revealed incomplete sorted-subset sequencing despite large depth.

Details on this clone: Antigen unknown.

The CDR3 contains 12 residues. The V gene's germline CDR1 is WSHSY and CDR2 SAAADI. The ends were cut back, 6 bases at V and 15 bases at J, with 18 bases in the middle. Terminally differentiated effector memory CD45RA+ cells were excluded by CCR7 positive selection of CD45RO-negative cells. Caucasian adults living in Nashville, Tennessee, provided all samples. The assay was immunoSEQ multiplex PCR, and TCRdb's table has in-frame clones only and misses some. Here the sample spans 1.5 million to 2.5 million clones, about 95% being singletons. The sequencing input was naive CD8+ T cells sorted from blood. The chain uses TRBV10-2 and TRBJ2-1; D gene ambiguous. The clonotype was recovered from a young man in good health. CDR3 loop: CASSPDSLIRFF. CDR3 DNA sequence: TGCGCCAGCAGCCCAGACTCACTGATACGGTTCTTC.